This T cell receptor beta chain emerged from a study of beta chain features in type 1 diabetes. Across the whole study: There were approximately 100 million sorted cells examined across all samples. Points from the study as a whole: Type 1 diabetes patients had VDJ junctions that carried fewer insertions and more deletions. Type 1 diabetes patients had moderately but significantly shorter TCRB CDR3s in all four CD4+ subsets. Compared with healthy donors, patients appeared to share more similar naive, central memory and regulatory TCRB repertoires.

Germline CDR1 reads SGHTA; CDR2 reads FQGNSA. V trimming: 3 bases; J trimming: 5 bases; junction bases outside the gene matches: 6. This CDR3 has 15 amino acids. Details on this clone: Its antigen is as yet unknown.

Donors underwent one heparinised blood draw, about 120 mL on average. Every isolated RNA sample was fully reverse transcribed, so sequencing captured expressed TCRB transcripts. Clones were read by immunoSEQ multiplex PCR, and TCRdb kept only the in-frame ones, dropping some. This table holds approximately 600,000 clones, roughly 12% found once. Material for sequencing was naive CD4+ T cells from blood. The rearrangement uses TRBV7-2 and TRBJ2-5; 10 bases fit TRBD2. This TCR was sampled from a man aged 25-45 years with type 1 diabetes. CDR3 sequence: CASSFSSGGSETQYF. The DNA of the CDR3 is TGTGCCAGCAGCTTCTCTAGCGGGGGCTCTGAGACCCAGTACTTC.